This T cell receptor (beta chain) appears in the sequencing data of a study of blood T cell repertoires in COVID-19. Original handling: It was from reference gene primer amplification that nucleated cell counts were estimated. TCRdb keeps only in-frame clones here, not all; method: immunoSEQ multiplex PCR. V and J calls and clone size are given by that table; D and trimming were obtained from the DNA. The table has some 260,000 clones, around 88% seen once. The TCR was taken from a man older than 75 with acute or convalescent COVID-19. The sample was peripheral blood.

The CDR3 DNA sequence: TGTGCCAGCAGCGGTCCGATACGGGGGGCTAACTATGGCTACACCTTC. This translates into CASSGPIRGANYGYTF. J is TRBJ1-2 and V is TRBV28, with D possibly matching TRBD1 (5 bases). Germline V gene lookup returns CDR1 MDHEN and CDR2 SYDVKM. V was clipped by 6 bases and J by 0 bases, with 17 bases between them. This CDR3 comprises 16 residues.